The T cell receptor beta chain described here comes from a study of brain T cells in children with intractable seizures. Study-level points and caveats: Pre-surgery blood may have been undersampled, hiding some clones. HCMV serostatus was not known, and viral specificity came from CDR3 similarity only.

Concerning this clone: Its specificity is unknown.

Using immunoSEQ multiplex PCR, the repertoire was profiled, and TCRdb retains in-frame clones only, with some absent. The sample includes about 76,000 clones, roughly 91% of them seen just once. The receptor was isolated from a boy less than two years old with tuberous sclerosis and intractable seizures. The source was peripheral blood, collected at surgery.

The CDR3: CASSLFEGRYGYTF. As DNA, the CDR3 is TGTGCCAGCAGCTTATTTGAGGGGCGCTATGGCTACACCTTC. The chain is built from TRBV7-8 and TRBJ1-2, with a weak D call TRBD1 (5 bases). The germline V and J ends were trimmed by 2 bases and 4 bases, with 11 bases remaining between them. Germline CDR1 reads SGHVS; CDR2 reads FQNEAQ. There are 14 residues in the CDR3.